The 21 T cell receptor beta chains presented below share a single source sample, sequenced in a study of cytomegalovirus exposure and HLA in healthy donors. It was with 60 Vbeta and 13 Jbeta primers that the PCR ran. Data came from immunoSEQ multiplex PCR; TCRdb stores just in-frame clones and leaves some out. The table includes about 190,000 clones, over 70% detected once. The specimen was PBMCs. The receptors stem from a woman under 30 in good health and CMV-seronegative.

DNA of the CDR3: TGTGCCATCAGTACCGGGATCAATCAGCCCCAGCATTTT. This translates into CAISTGINQPQHF. The rearrangement joins TRBV10-3 to TRBJ1-5; D is unclear. V lost 5 bases to trimming and J lost 3 bases, with 8 bases between them. The CDR3 has 13 residues. Germline CDR1 ENHRY, CDR2 SYGVKD.

The chain links TRBV10-2 to TRBJ1-4; 9 bases align to TRBD1. Germline values: CDR1 WSHSY, CDR2 SAAADI. CDR3 size: 15 residues. V lost 5 bases to trimming and J lost 5 bases; unmatched junction nucleotides: 6. CDR3 amino acids: CASSPGTGRNEKLFF. For the CDR3, the DNA is TGCGCCAGCAGTCCCGGGACAGGGCGGAATGAAAAACTGTTTTTT.

This CDR3 is CASSGTGKGVTNTEAFF. The CDR3 nucleotides read TGCGCCAGCAGTGGTACCGGTAAGGGGGTCACGAACACTGAAGCTTTCTTT. The rearrangement joins TRBV10-1 to TRBJ1-1; tentative D call: TRBD1 (6 bases). The CDR3 sequence is 17 residues long. Germline CDR1 reads WNHNN; CDR2 reads SYGVQD (reference sequence). Between the trimmed V and J ends, which lost 4 bases and 1 base, there was a span of 19 bases.

This clone was seen a single time. The V and J genes are TRBV5-4 and TRBJ2-7, with D possibly TRBD1 on 5 matching bases. This CDR3 has 14 residues. The V end was cut by 0 bases, the J end by 2 bases, with 9 bases between. The germline gives CDR1 SGHNT, CDR2 YYREEE (reference sequence). The CDR3 DNA follows: TGTGCCAGCAGCTTGGGCACAGGCGCCTACGAGCAGTACTTC. Translation: CASSLGTGAYEQYF. Based on the CDR3 plus reference TRBV5-4 and TRBJ2-7, the full variable domain is ETGVTQSPTHLIKTRGQQVTLRCSSQSGHNTVSWYQQALGQGPQFIFQYYREEENGRGNFPPRFSGLQFPNYSSELNVNALELDDSALYLCASSLGTGAYEQYFGPGTRLTVT.

The V gene is TRBV11-2, the J gene TRBJ1-1; no reliable D call. The V end was cut by 4 bases, the J end by 1 base, with 13 bases between. Germline CDR1 and CDR2: SGHAT and FQNNGV. The CDR3 runs to 15 residues. CDR3 DNA: TGTGCCAGCAGCTGGCTTGTACAAGAGAACACTGAAGCTTTCTTT. Translating it yields CASSWLVQENTEAFF.

V usage is TRBV7-3 and J usage is TRBJ2-1; 7 nucleotides line up with TRBD1. Germline lookup yields CDR1 SGHTA and CDR2 FQGTGA. Unmatched junction bases numbered 18, after V lost 7 bases and J lost 15 bases. This CDR3 contains 14 residues. The CDR3 DNA follows: TGTGCCAGCACCGACGGGACACCGGGACAGAGCCTGTTCTTC. Translation: CASTDGTPGQSLFF.

The genes are TRBV11-2 and TRBJ1-6; D gene uncertain. The CDR3 has 15 amino acids. Germline lookup yields CDR1 SGHAT and CDR2 FQNNGV. V shed 3 bases and J shed 9 bases, with 15 bases lying between them. The CDR3 nucleotides are TGTGCCAGCAGCTTGCTGGACGGCGGAGGTTCACCCCTCCACTTT. This translates into CASSLLDGGGSPLHF.

The chain couples TRBV10-3 to TRBJ2-5; the D is unclear. Germline V gene sequence: CDR1 ENHRY, CDR2 SYGVKD. This CDR3 comprises 12 residues. V lost 4 bases, J lost 5 bases, and 8 bases lay in between. CDR3 residues: CAISGAFETQYF. DNA of the CDR3: TGTGCCATCAGTGGAGCGTTCGAGACCCAGTACTTC.

The V and J genes are TRBV7-3 and TRBJ2-1; no clear D gene. The germline V gene has CDR1 SGHTA and CDR2 FQGTGA. The CDR3 sequence is 15 residues long. V was trimmed by 6 bases and J by 1 base, leaving 13 bases between them. CDR3: CASRVSSGSYNEQFF. The CDR3 DNA is TGTGCCAGCAGGGTCTCTAGTGGATCCTACAATGAGCAGTTCTTC. The full variable domain, with the rest looked up from reference TRBV7-3 and TRBJ2-1, is GAGVSQTPSNKVTEKGKYVELRCDPISGHTALYWYRQSLGQGPEFLIYFQGTGAADDSGLPNDRFFAVRPEGSVSTLKIQRTERGDSAVYLCASRVSSGSYNEQFFGPGTRLTVL.

This rearrangement joins TRBV15 to TRBJ2-3, with 7 bases that match TRBD2. This CDR3 is 14 amino acids long. Germline V gene lookup returns CDR1 LNHNV and CDR2 YYDKDF (reference sequence). The junction had 5 bases not matched to a gene; V was cut back by 5 bases and J by 3 bases. CDR3 residues: CATSFRTRTDTQYF. In DNA, the CDR3 is TGTGCCACCAGCTTCCGGACTAGAACAGATACGCAGTATTTT. Looking up the rest from reference TRBV15 and TRBJ2-3 gives the full variable domain: DAMVIQNPRYQVTQFGKPVTLSCSQTLNHNVMYWYQQKSSQAPKLLFHYYDKDFNNEADTPDNFQSRRPNTSFCFLDIRSPGLGDTAMYLCATSFRTRTDTQYFGPGTRLTVL.

V gene TRBV4-3 combines with J gene TRBJ1-6; possible D gene TRBD1, 5 bases. The germline CDR1 and CDR2 sequences are LGHNA and YSLEER. V was clipped by 0 bases and J by 0 bases, with 9 bases between them. The CDR3 is 17 amino acids. CDR3 sequence (DNA): TGCGCCAGCAGCCAAGAGAACAGGCCCTCCTATAATTCACCCCTCCACTTT. This encodes CASSQENRPSYNSPLHF.

V gene TRBV4-2 combines with J gene TRBJ2-7; 10 bases match TRBD2. Germline CDR1 reads LGHNA; CDR2 reads YNFKEQ. The J segment lost 0 bases and the V segment lost 2 bases, leaving 4 bases of the junction unmatched. CDR3 length equals 16 residues. CDR3 DNA sequence: TGTGCCAGCAGCCAATCCCCTAGCGGGAGCTCCTACGAGCAGTACTTC. It is translated as CASSQSPSGSSYEQYF.

This chain uses TRBV7-8 with TRBJ1-5, with D possibly TRBD1 on 6 matching bases. The CDR3 totals 15 residues. V shed 5 bases and J shed 7 bases, with 18 bases lying between them. CDR1 is SGHVS, CDR2 FQNEAQ, per germline. The CDR3 sequence is CASSKVGGGGQPQHF. The DNA for the CDR3 is TGTGCCAGCAGCAAAGTAGGTGGGGGCGGACAGCCCCAGCATTTT.

The genes are TRBV6-5 and TRBJ1-3; D gene ambiguous. CDR1 and CDR2 (germline): MNHEY, SVGAGI. The CDR3 runs to 13 residues. Between the trimmed V and J ends, which lost 5 bases and 4 bases, there was a span of 9 bases. DNA for the CDR3: TGTGCCAGCAGTGCGTATTGGGGAAACACCATATATTTT. Protein sequence: CASSAYWGNTIYF.

This clone appeared a few times. This sequence joins TRBV6-5 and TRBJ2-3, with TRBD2 as a possible D gene (6 bases). V gave up 4 bases and J gave up 2 bases, with 16 bases separating them. The CDR3 consists of 16 residues. Per the germline V gene, CDR1 is MNHEY and CDR2 is SVGAGI. The CDR3, as DNA: TGTGCCAGCAGTTCCCAGTGGGGGGTTTCCACAGATACGCAGTATTTT. This translates into CASSSQWGVSTDTQYF.

The chain employs TRBV7-9 and TRBJ1-5; TRBD1 aligns across 7 bases. V dropped 1 base and J dropped 7; count of bases not matched to a gene: 7. The CDR3 runs 15 residues. CDR1 is SEHNR and CDR2 is FQNEAQ in the germline V gene (reference sequence). The CDR3 here is CASSLETGSGQPQHF. The CDR3, as DNA: TGTGCCAGCAGCTTAGAGACAGGGTCTGGGCAGCCCCAGCATTTT.

This chain uses TRBV27 with TRBJ2-1, with 12 bases identical to TRBD2. The CDR3 totals 15 residues. Losses at the gene ends were 1 base for V and 10 bases for J; bases not matched to a gene: 5. Germline CDR1 and CDR2: MNHEY and SMNVEV (reference sequence). CDR3 coding DNA: TGTGCCAGCAGTTTATGGACTAGCGGGATTGAAGAGCAGTTCTTC. Translating gives CASSLWTSGIEEQFF.

The chain links TRBV13 to TRBJ1-2; D gene unclear. The V end lost 5 bases, the J end lost 0 bases, and 13 bases lay between the germline ends. This CDR3 is built from 15 residues. The germline gives CDR1 PRHDT, CDR2 FYEKMQ (reference sequence). The CDR3, as DNA: TGTGCCAGCAGCCTACGACATCCAGCTAACTATGGCTACACCTTC. It encodes CASSLRHPANYGYTF.

The chain uses TRBV28 and TRBJ2-5; D is uncertain. CDR3 length equals 14 residues. Trimming shortened V by 2 bases and J by 4 bases, and 11 bases separated the two germline ends. Germline-derived CDR1 and CDR2 are MDHEN and SYDVKM. The CDR3 DNA reads TGTGCCAGCAGTTTAAGTCCAGCGTCAGAGACCCAGTACTTC. Residues: CASSLSPASETQYF.

The rearrangement joins TRBV7-6 to TRBJ1-1, with D unclear. The CDR3 is 13 residues long. CDR1 and CDR2 (germline): SGHVS, FNYEAQ. V lost 2 bases, J lost 4 bases, and 8 bases lay in between. CDR3 in amino acids: CASSLLRGTEAFF. The DNA for the CDR3 is TGTGCCAGCAGCTTACTACGGGGCACTGAAGCTTTCTTT.

This clone was seen just once. The chain has TRBV11-2 and TRBJ2-7, with TRBD1 matching over 9 bases. The germline CDR1 and CDR2 sequences are SGHAT and FQNNGV. The CDR3 is made up of 14 amino acids. Trimming removed 6 bases from V and 7 bases from J; junction bases left unmatched: 10. The CDR3 protein is CASSWGTGTGEQYF. The CDR3 region has the DNA TGTGCCAGCAGTTGGGGGACAGGGACGGGAGAGCAGTACTTC. The full variable domain, rest sourced from reference TRBV11-2 and TRBJ2-7, is EAGVAQSPRYKIIEKRQSVAFWCNPISGHATLYWYQQILGQGPKLLIQFQNNGVVDDSQLPKDRFSAERLKGVDSTLKIQPAKLEDSAVYLCASSWGTGTGEQYFGPGTRLTVT.